This TCR beta chain is drawn from a study of blood T cell repertoires in COVID-19. The length of the CDR3 is 14 residues. V dropped 1 base and J dropped 7; count of bases not matched to a gene: 4. Germline assignment: CDR1 LNHNV and CDR2 YYDKDF (reference sequence). Clones were read by immunoSEQ multiplex PCR, and TCRdb kept only the in-frame ones, dropping some. The data hold about 180,000 clones, with less than 85% observed a single time. The chain couples TRBV15 to TRBJ2-3, with 8 positions matching TRBD1. Specimen: peripheral blood. The receptor was isolated from a human donor in a cohort sampled during active COVID-19. The CDR3 DNA reads TGTGCCACCAGCAGAGGACGACAGGGGAATACGCAGTATTTT. Translation: CATSRGRQGNTQYF.